The rows below give T cell receptor beta chains drawn from one sample of a study of CD8+CD57+ T cells in acquired aplastic anemia. TCRdb re-called the reads with MiXCR, one entry per CDR3 protein. There are fewer than 45,000 distinct CDR3 sequences in the sample; more than 75% occur only once, and over 20% lies in the top ten. Sequencing input: sorted CD4+, CD8+, or CD8+CD57+ T cells (not recorded which) from PBMCs. Receptor source: a human donor in good health, serving as a control. Both conserved end residues are part of each CDR3. Each record gives: D gene, V gene, J gene, clone size, CDR3 protein, CDR3 DNA. The D gene is left open where the match is weak. Expanded clones are given a class, and other clones once, few, many or no size at all.

-	TRBV12-3/TRBV12-4	TRBJ1-2	few	CASSLGGSSAYGYTF	TGTGCCAGCAGTTTAGGGGGGAGTTCGGCCTATGGCTACACCTTC
TRBD1	TRBV7-6	TRBJ1-6	-	CASARGTGTIILALHF	TGTGCCAGCGCCCGGGGGACAGGGACAATAATTCTGGCCCTCCACTTT
-	TRBV2	TRBJ1-1	few	CASQGAEAFF	TGTGCCAGCCAAGGGGCTGAAGCTTTCTTT
-	TRBV12-3/TRBV12-4	TRBJ2-7	medium-sized	CASSLVTQGFYEQYF	TGTGCCAGCAGTTTAGTAACACAAGGGTTCTACGAGCAGTACTTC
TRBD2	TRBV20-1	TRBJ2-7	-	CSARLAGGQYF	TGCAGTGCTAGACTAGCGGGGGGGCAGTACTTC
-	TRBV7-2	TRBJ2-7	-	CASSLEAAEQYF	TGTGCCAGCAGCTTGGAGGCGGCCGAGCAGTACTTC
TRBD2	TRBV7-8	TRBJ2-7	-	CASSASGREQYF	TGTGCCAGCAGCGCTAGCGGGAGAGAGCAGTACTTC
-	TRBV2	TRBJ2-7	-	CASSDYNYEQYF	TGTGCCAGCAGTGATTACAACTACGAGCAGTACTTC
-	TRBV2	TRBJ2-3	-	CASSEERAASNTQYF	TGTGCCAGCAGTGAGGAAAGGGCCGCCTCGAATACGCAGTATTTT
-	TRBV7-8	TRBJ2-7	few	CASSFALTYEQYF	TGTGCCAGCAGCTTCGCCCTTACCTACGAGCAGTACTTC
-	TRBV12-3/TRBV12-4	TRBJ1-2	few	CASSFIGGRWGYTF	TGTGCCAGCAGTTTTATAGGGGGGAGGTGGGGCTACACCTTC
-	TRBV29-1	TRBJ2-1	-	CSVVDSGGEQFF	TGCAGCGTTGTCGACAGCGGAGGAGAGCAGTTCTTC
-	TRBV9	TRBJ2-7	-	CASSGSTETYEQYF	TGTGCCAGCAGCGGATCGACGGAGACCTACGAGCAGTACTTC
-	TRBV29-1	TRBJ2-1	few	CSVEGQNNEQFF	TGCAGCGTTGAAGGACAGAACAATGAGCAGTTCTTC
TRBD2	TRBV7-2	TRBJ2-7	-	CASSSRLAGYEQYF	TGTGCCAGCAGCTCCAGACTAGCCGGCTACGAGCAGTACTTC
-	TRBV19	TRBJ2-3	few	CASSISWSLTDTQYF	TGTGCCAGTAGTATTAGCTGGAGCCTCACAGATACGCAGTATTTT
-	TRBV5-4	TRBJ1-2	-	CASSLVGRANYGYTF	TGTGCCAGCAGCTTGGTTGGCAGGGCTAACTATGGCTACACCTTC
-	TRBV19	TRBJ1-2	-	CASAPPPYYGYTF	TGTGCCAGCGCCCCGCCGCCTTACTATGGCTACACCTTC
TRBD2	TRBV6-1	TRBJ2-7	-	CASSPRTSGGSYEQYF	TGTGCCAGCAGCCCACGAACTAGCGGGGGATCCTACGAGCAGTACTTC
-	TRBV6-1	TRBJ2-7	-	CASSEFTTGTRAYEQYF	TGTGCCAGCAGTGAGTTTACGACCGGGACTCGGGCCTACGAGCAGTACTTC
TRBD1	TRBV19	TRBJ2-7	-	CASSQQGDYEQYF	TGTGCCAGTAGTCAACAGGGGGATTACGAGCAGTACTTC
-	TRBV13	TRBJ1-2	-	CASSLSQSNYGYTF	TGTGCCAGCAGCTTAAGTCAGTCTAACTATGGCTACACCTTC
TRBD2	TRBV24-1	TRBJ2-5	once	CATSDWTSGKQETQYF	TGTGCCACCAGTGACTGGACTAGCGGGAAGCAAGAGACCCAGTACTTC
-	TRBV5-5	TRBJ1-2	-	CASSLVIMTDGYTF	TGTGCCAGCAGCTTGGTGATCATGACTGATGGCTACACCTTC
-	TRBV6-4	TRBJ2-2	medium-sized	CASSDPGSSSGELFF	TGTGCCAGCAGTGACCCGGGGTCTTCTTCCGGGGAGCTGTTTTTT
-	TRBV7-8	TRBJ2-7	-	CASSLVRGEQYF	TGTGCCAGCAGCTTAGTTAGGGGCGAGCAGTACTTC
-	TRBV10-3	TRBJ1-1	-	CAVKDPNTEAFF	TGTGCCGTTAAGGACCCGAACACTGAAGCTTTCTTT
-	TRBV6-1	TRBJ2-7	medium-sized	CASSELQDTYEQYF	TGTGCCAGCAGTGAGTTACAGGACACCTACGAGCAGTACTTC
-	TRBV7-9	TRBJ1-1	-	CASSLWTAEAFF	TGTGCCAGCAGCTTATGGACTGCCGAAGCTTTCTTT
-	TRBV20-1	TRBJ1-2	few	CSAREIFNYGYTF	TGCAGTGCTAGAGAGATCTTTAACTATGGCTACACCTTC
TRBD2	TRBV15	TRBJ2-1	-	CATSRDLQGGGAPTEQFF	TGTGCCACCAGCAGGGATCTCCAAGGCGGGGGGGCGCCGACTGAGCAGTTCTTC
TRBD1	TRBV12-3/TRBV12-4	TRBJ1-2	-	CASSQTGEGRYGYTF	TGTGCCAGCAGCCAGACAGGGGAAGGACGCTATGGCTACACCTTC
-	TRBV7-2	TRBJ2-2	-	CASSQWDGNTGELFF	TGTGCCAGCAGCCAATGGGACGGGAACACCGGGGAGCTGTTTTTT
-	TRBV6-1	TRBJ1-1	once	CASSEPGGRRLEAFF	TGTGCCAGCAGTGAGCCGGGGGGCAGGCGGCTAGAAGCTTTCTTT
TRBD1	TRBV2	TRBJ2-7	-	CASSGRGQLTYEQYF	TGTGCCAGCAGTGGAAGGGGACAGCTAACCTACGAGCAGTACTTC
TRBD1	TRBV20-1	TRBJ2-1	medium-sized	CSARDPGQAYNEQFF	TGCAGTGCTAGAGATCCGGGACAGGCCTACAATGAGCAGTTCTTC
-	TRBV15	TRBJ2-7	once	CATSSPPGSYEQYF	TGTGCCACCAGCAGCCCTCCAGGGTCTTACGAGCAGTACTTC
-	TRBV19	TRBJ1-6	-	CASSLATSYNSPLHF	TGTGCCAGTAGTTTGGCAACGTCCTATAATTCACCCCTCCACTTT
-	TRBV20-1	TRBJ2-7	-	CSAPRTNYEQYF	TGCAGTGCTCCAAGGACAAACTACGAGCAGTACTTC
-	TRBV6-5	TRBJ2-2	-	CASSYDLGDTNTGELFF	TGTGCCAGCAGTTACGATCTAGGAGACACGAACACCGGGGAGCTGTTTTTT
-	TRBV9	TRBJ1-1	-	CASSYTPSGGDPEAFF	TGTGCCAGCAGCTACACCCCTAGCGGGGGGGACCCGGAAGCTTTCTTT
-	TRBV7-2	TRBJ2-5	-	CASNLGFQETQYF	TGTGCCAGCAACTTGGGATTCCAAGAGACCCAGTACTTC
-	TRBV12-3/TRBV12-4	TRBJ1-1	-	CASSLWDNTEAFF	TGTGCCAGCAGTCTTTGGGACAACACTGAAGCTTTCTTT
TRBD1	TRBV9	TRBJ1-6	-	CASSEGQSNSPLHF	TGTGCCAGCAGCGAGGGACAGAGTAATTCACCCCTCCACTTT
-	TRBV27	TRBJ1-2	-	CASRSSGTPRGHGYTF	TGTGCCAGCCGTTCATCCGGGACCCCCCGGGGCCATGGCTACACCTTC
-	TRBV29-1	TRBJ2-1	-	CSAEGAWEIKNEQFF	TGCAGCGCGGAGGGGGCTTGGGAGATTAAGAATGAGCAGTTCTTC
-	TRBV19	TRBJ1-1	once	CASSMAGEIKDTEAFF	TGTGCCAGTAGTATGGCCGGGGAGATAAAGGACACTGAAGCTTTCTTT
-	TRBV16	TRBJ1-1	-	CASSQPDAGDTEAFF	TGTGCCAGCAGCCAACCTGACGCGGGGGACACTGAAGCTTTCTTT
-	TRBV9	TRBJ2-1	-	CASSVNTAYNEQFF	TGTGCCAGCAGCGTCAATACGGCCTACAATGAGCAGTTCTTC
TRBD1	TRBV2	TRBJ1-4	-	CASRGQVPNEKLFF	TGTGCCAGCAGGGGACAGGTTCCTAATGAAAAACTGTTTTTT
-	TRBV10-2	TRBJ1-1	medium-sized	CASSDDSFYGKAFF	TGCGCCAGCAGTGACGATTCCTTCTACGGGAAAGCTTTCTTT
TRBD1	TRBV29-1	TRBJ1-4	-	CSVEDRGTNEKLFF	TGCAGCGTCGAAGACAGGGGAACTAATGAAAAACTGTTTTTT
TRBD1	TRBV15	TRBJ1-2	-	CATQEGTGALNHYGYTF	TGTGCCACCCAAGAGGGGACAGGGGCCCTCAATCACTATGGCTACACCTTC
-	TRBV15	TRBJ2-7	-	CATSREVGDGPYEQYF	TGTGCCACCAGCAGAGAGGTAGGGGACGGTCCCTACGAGCAGTACTTC
-	TRBV9	TRBJ1-2	-	CASSVSYSDYGYTF	TGTGCCAGCAGCGTGTCGTACAGCGACTATGGCTACACCTTC
-	TRBV10-1	TRBJ1-3	-	CARGTGTPITIYF	TGCGCCAGAGGTACCGGGACACCAATCACCATATATTTT
-	TRBV10-3	TRBJ2-7	few	CATKLIQGTHEQYF	TGTGCCACAAAGCTCATACAGGGAACCCACGAGCAGTACTTC
-	TRBV15	TRBJ2-7	-	CATSRDLVGRGLYEQYF	TGTGCCACCAGCAGAGATTTAGTAGGACGGGGACTCTACGAGCAGTACTTC
TRBD1	TRBV7-2	TRBJ1-1	-	CASKRQGGGAFF	TGTGCCAGCAAAAGACAGGGAGGAGGAGCTTTCTTT
-	TRBV6-2/TRBV6-3	TRBJ2-3	many	CASSYILNLEVTDTQYF	TGTGCCAGCAGTTACATACTGAACCTCGAGGTAACAGATACGCAGTATTTT